A selection of T cell receptor beta chains follows, all from one sample in a study of CD8 T cells in Susac syndrome. MiXCR, run by TCRdb on the immunoSEQ multiplex PCR reads, gives a single entry per CDR3 protein. The sample lists roughly 86,000 distinct CDR3 sequences, around 96% seen once, with more than 0.55% in the top ten. The material sequenced was CD8+ T cells from PBMCs. The origin of the receptors is a human donor with Susac syndrome. Both conserved end residues are part of each CDR3. A D gene is named only where the DNA matches it firmly. Rows may omit the clone size; those that give it use once, few, many or a size class.

j_gene: TRBJ1-4
d_gene: TRBD1
abundance: .
v_gene: TRBV6-5
CDR3nt: TGTGCCAGCAGGGACAGGGAGGCAACTAATGAAAAACTGTTTTTT
CDR3aa: CASRDREATNEKLFF

j_gene: TRBJ1-2
d_gene: .
abundance: .
v_gene: TRBV20-1
CDR3nt: TGCAGTGCTAGATCTCCAGGGACCTATGGCTACACCTTC
CDR3aa: CSARSPGTYGYTF

j_gene: TRBJ1-1
d_gene: .
abundance: .
v_gene: TRBV7-6
CDR3nt: TGTGCCAGCAGTTTAAGGGAGAACACTGAAGCTTTCTTT
CDR3aa: CASSLRENTEAFF

j_gene: TRBJ1-2
d_gene: .
abundance: .
v_gene: TRBV15
CDR3nt: TGTGCCACCAGCAGAGATCTTGGCCTTTCTAACTATGGCTACACCTTC
CDR3aa: CATSRDLGLSNYGYTF

j_gene: TRBJ1-2
d_gene: .
abundance: .
v_gene: TRBV28
CDR3nt: TGTGCCAGCAGTTTGGACGAAACCGGACAGCTCCTTTGGGGCTACACCTTC
CDR3aa: CASSLDETGQLLWGYTF

j_gene: TRBJ1-2
d_gene: .
abundance: .
v_gene: TRBV19
CDR3nt: TGTGCCAGTAGCCCCGCCGACGCTTGGGGCTACACCTTC
CDR3aa: CASSPADAWGYTF

j_gene: TRBJ2-7
d_gene: TRBD1
abundance: .
v_gene: TRBV4-1
CDR3nt: TGCGCCAGCAGGAGGCAACAGGGGGGTTCCTACGAGCAGTACTTC
CDR3aa: CASRRQQGGSYEQYF

j_gene: TRBJ1-1
d_gene: .
abundance: .
v_gene: TRBV6-5
CDR3nt: TGTGCCAGCAGTTACTCGAACCCCGAAAGGAACACTGAAGCTTTCTTT
CDR3aa: CASSYSNPERNTEAFF

j_gene: TRBJ2-2
d_gene: .
abundance: .
v_gene: TRBV18
CDR3nt: TGTGCCAGCTCAGGGGACCCTGGCCGGGAGCTGTTTTTT
CDR3aa: CASSGDPGRELFF

j_gene: TRBJ2-7
d_gene: .
abundance: .
v_gene: TRBV7-2
CDR3nt: TGTGCCAGCAGCTTAGGCCCCGGGGAGTTCTACGAGCAGTACTTC
CDR3aa: CASSLGPGEFYEQYF

j_gene: TRBJ2-5
d_gene: .
abundance: .
v_gene: TRBV5-1
CDR3nt: TGCGCCAGCAGCTTGTCTATTGGGACCGAAGAGACCCAGTACTTC
CDR3aa: CASSLSIGTEETQYF

j_gene: TRBJ1-1
d_gene: .
abundance: .
v_gene: TRBV7-9
CDR3nt: TGTGCCAGCAGGCGAGGGGCGGAAGCTTTCTTT
CDR3aa: CASRRGAEAFF

j_gene: TRBJ2-7
d_gene: .
abundance: .
v_gene: TRBV6-5
CDR3nt: TGTGCCAGCAGTTACGCCTCCGAGGCCTACGAGCAGTACTTC
CDR3aa: CASSYASEAYEQYF

j_gene: TRBJ1-2
d_gene: TRBD1
abundance: .
v_gene: TRBV29-1
CDR3nt: TGCAGCGTTCCCTATTTGGCCACAGGGGCAGGCGGCTACACCTTC
CDR3aa: CSVPYLATGAGGYTF

j_gene: TRBJ2-2
d_gene: .
abundance: .
v_gene: TRBV6-1
CDR3nt: TGTGCCAGCAGCCCACCAACCGGGACACCTAACACCGGGGAGCTGTTTTTT
CDR3aa: CASSPPTGTPNTGELFF

j_gene: TRBJ2-1
d_gene: .
abundance: .
v_gene: TRBV7-9
CDR3nt: TGTGCCAGCAGCTTAGTCGGCGTGGATGAGCAGTTCTTC
CDR3aa: CASSLVGVDEQFF

j_gene: TRBJ2-1
d_gene: TRBD2
abundance: .
v_gene: TRBV6-2/TRBV6-3
CDR3nt: TGTGCCAGCATTGCGGGGGAAGATATGAGAGAGCAGTTCTTC
CDR3aa: CASIAGEDMREQFF

j_gene: TRBJ2-7
d_gene: .
abundance: .
v_gene: TRBV6-5
CDR3nt: TGTGCCAGCAGCTTAGGGGGGGGTTCCGTCTACGAGCAGTACTTC
CDR3aa: CASSLGGGSVYEQYF

j_gene: TRBJ2-7
d_gene: .
abundance: .
v_gene: TRBV28
CDR3nt: TGTGCCAGCAGTTTATGGGGGGCAGGCTACGAGCAGTACTTC
CDR3aa: CASSLWGAGYEQYF

j_gene: TRBJ1-1
d_gene: .
abundance: .
v_gene: TRBV29-1
CDR3nt: TGCAGCGTTGAATTCGCTGGGGAAGCTTTCTTT
CDR3aa: CSVEFAGEAFF

j_gene: TRBJ1-1
d_gene: .
abundance: .
v_gene: TRBV6-5
CDR3nt: TGTGCCAGCACCTTGTTCATGGGGGGCACTGAAGCTTTCTTT
CDR3aa: CASTLFMGGTEAFF

j_gene: TRBJ2-4
d_gene: .
abundance: .
v_gene: TRBV30
CDR3nt: TGTGCCTGGGGAGGGGTAGCCAAAAACATTCAGTACTTC
CDR3aa: CAWGGVAKNIQYF

j_gene: TRBJ1-2
d_gene: .
abundance: .
v_gene: TRBV29-1
CDR3nt: TGCAGCGTTGGGCAGGGAACCGGCGGCTACACCTTC
CDR3aa: CSVGQGTGGYTF

j_gene: TRBJ1-2
d_gene: .
abundance: .
v_gene: TRBV29-1
CDR3nt: TGCAGCGCAAGGGACACAGGAGCTAACTATGGCTACACCTTC
CDR3aa: CSARDTGANYGYTF

j_gene: TRBJ1-4
d_gene: TRBD1
abundance: .
v_gene: TRBV29-1
CDR3nt: TGCAGCGTTCCCGGGACAGGGGCCCCTAATGAAAAACTGTTTTTT
CDR3aa: CSVPGTGAPNEKLFF

j_gene: TRBJ2-7
d_gene: .
abundance: .
v_gene: TRBV2
CDR3nt: TGTGCCAGCAGTGAAGGGGCAGGGTTGGACTACGAGCAGTACTTC
CDR3aa: CASSEGAGLDYEQYF

j_gene: TRBJ2-5
d_gene: .
abundance: .
v_gene: TRBV3-1
CDR3nt: TGTGCCAGCAGCCAAGGAGCGGCAGGAGAGACCCAGTACTTC
CDR3aa: CASSQGAAGETQYF

j_gene: TRBJ2-7
d_gene: .
abundance: .
v_gene: TRBV30
CDR3nt: TGTGCCTGGATCCCTCAGGGCTCCTACGAGCAGTACTTC
CDR3aa: CAWIPQGSYEQYF

j_gene: TRBJ2-5
d_gene: .
abundance: .
v_gene: TRBV2
CDR3nt: TGTGCCAGCACGGACAGACAAGAGACCCAGTACTTC
CDR3aa: CASTDRQETQYF

j_gene: TRBJ1-2
d_gene: TRBD1
abundance: .
v_gene: TRBV29-1
CDR3nt: TGCAGCGTCGCACCCGGGACAGGAATCAGATATGGCTACACCTTC
CDR3aa: CSVAPGTGIRYGYTF

j_gene: TRBJ2-5
d_gene: TRBD2
abundance: .
v_gene: TRBV7-2
CDR3nt: TGTGCCAGCAGCTTAGTCTCGCGGGGGGGGGAGACCCAGTACTTC
CDR3aa: CASSLVSRGGETQYF

j_gene: TRBJ2-5
d_gene: .
abundance: once
v_gene: TRBV7-2
CDR3nt: TGTGCCAGCAGCTTAGATGCCCTCTCTATAGACCAGTACTTC
CDR3aa: CASSLDALSIDQYF

j_gene: TRBJ2-3
d_gene: TRBD2
abundance: .
v_gene: TRBV19
CDR3nt: TGTGCCAGTGGTCCGGGACTAGCGGGGGCAGATACGCAGTATTTT
CDR3aa: CASGPGLAGADTQYF

j_gene: TRBJ2-7
d_gene: .
abundance: .
v_gene: TRBV19
CDR3nt: TGTGCCAGTAGTATACGAGGGCTAGATGGCTCCTACGAGCAGTACTTC
CDR3aa: CASSIRGLDGSYEQYF

j_gene: TRBJ1-1
d_gene: TRBD1
abundance: .
v_gene: TRBV6-6
CDR3nt: TGTGCCAGCAGTTACTCGGGGGCAGGGGGCATAGCTTTCTTT
CDR3aa: CASSYSGAGGIAFF

j_gene: TRBJ2-1
d_gene: .
abundance: .
v_gene: TRBV4-3
CDR3nt: TGCGCCAGCAGCCAAGATCCATCGGGAGTCTACAATGAGCAGTTCTTC
CDR3aa: CASSQDPSGVYNEQFF

j_gene: TRBJ2-5
d_gene: TRBD2
abundance: .
v_gene: TRBV5-6
CDR3nt: TGTGCCAGCAGCTCGGGGGGTAGGGAAGAGACCCAGTACTTC
CDR3aa: CASSSGGREETQYF

j_gene: TRBJ2-5
d_gene: TRBD1
abundance: once
v_gene: TRBV7-2
CDR3nt: TGTGCCAGCAGCTTACCGACAGGGAAGACCCAGTACTTC
CDR3aa: CASSLPTGKTQYF

j_gene: TRBJ1-1
d_gene: TRBD1
abundance: .
v_gene: TRBV30
CDR3nt: TGTGCCTGGATGACGACAGGGGGAAGTGTAGCTTTCTTT
CDR3aa: CAWMTTGGSVAFF

j_gene: TRBJ1-5
d_gene: .
abundance: .
v_gene: TRBV4-3
CDR3nt: TGCGCCAGCAGCCAAGATGCAGGGGTTAGCAATCAGCCCCAGCATTTT
CDR3aa: CASSQDAGVSNQPQHF

j_gene: TRBJ1-6
d_gene: .
abundance: .
v_gene: TRBV2
CDR3nt: TGTGCCAGCAGCCTCGACCAAAATTCACCCCTCCACTTT
CDR3aa: CASSLDQNSPLHF